This T cell receptor (beta chain) was sequenced for a study of blood T cell repertoires in COVID-19. The overall study: Collection of acute and convalescent COVID-19 samples took place in the United States, Italy and Spain.

V lost 1 base and J lost 4, with 11 bases in between. Germline lookup yields CDR1 SGHVS and CDR2 FQNEAQ. The CDR3 covers 14 residues. How the authors handled the data: Cell counts per sample came from amplifying reference gene primers. Only in-frame clones appear in the TCRdb table, and some are missing; sequencing was by immunoSEQ multiplex PCR. D and trimming come from the DNA, and the V and J calls and clone size come from that table. The table shows more than 90,000 clones, with around 87% occurring only once. Sequenced material: peripheral blood. The clonotype was recovered from a human donor in a cohort sampled during active COVID-19. This sequence joins TRBV7-8 and TRBJ2-7; a possible D gene is TRBD1 (6 bases). The CDR3 DNA reads as TGTGCCAGCAGCTTAGGGGCGCAGGGGTACGAGCAGTACTTC. Amino acid sequence: CASSLGAQGYEQYF.